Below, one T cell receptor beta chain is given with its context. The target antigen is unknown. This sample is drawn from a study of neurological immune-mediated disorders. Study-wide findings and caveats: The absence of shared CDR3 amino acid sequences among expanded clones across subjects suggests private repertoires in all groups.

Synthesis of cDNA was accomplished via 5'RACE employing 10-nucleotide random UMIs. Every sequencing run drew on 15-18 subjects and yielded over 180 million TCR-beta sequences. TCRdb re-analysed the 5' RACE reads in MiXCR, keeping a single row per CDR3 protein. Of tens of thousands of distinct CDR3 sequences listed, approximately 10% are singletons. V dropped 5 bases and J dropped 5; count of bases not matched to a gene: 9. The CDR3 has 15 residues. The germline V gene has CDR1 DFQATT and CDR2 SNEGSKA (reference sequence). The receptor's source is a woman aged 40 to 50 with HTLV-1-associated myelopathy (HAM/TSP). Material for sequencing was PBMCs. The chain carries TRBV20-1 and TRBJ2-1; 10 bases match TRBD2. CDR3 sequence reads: CSAPHPSGGDNEQFF. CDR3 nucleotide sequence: TGCAGTGCTCCTCATCCTAGCGGGGGAGACAATGAGCAGTTCTTC.